This TCR beta chain was identified during a study of post-analysis software for immune sequencing data. The wider study: Several disease courses (relapsing-remitting, secondary progressive and progressive-relapsing) of multiple sclerosis were included.

Looked up from germline, CDR1 is DFQATT and CDR2 is SNEGSKA (reference sequence). V lost 6 bases to trimming and J lost 5 bases; unmatched junction nucleotides: 6. The length of the CDR3 is 14 residues. Overall study findings and caveats: Controls showed lower frequencies than patients for roughly 5 TRBV segments, and TRBV5-6, TRBV5-1 and TRBV20-1 were among these. A significant reduction in normalized Chao1 diversity was observed in multiple sclerosis patients versus controls.

Incorporated into the TCR beta cDNA libraries were unique molecular identifiers, which served to reduce PCR and sequencing biases. TCRdb reprocessed the PCR reads with MiXCR, giving one entry per CDR3 protein. The data contain 400,000 to 500,000 distinct CDR3 sequences, 30% to 40% of them singletons. Comments on this clonotype: The antigen remains unidentified.

This clonotype originated in a girl aged 2-10 years with multiple sclerosis. This chain connects TRBV20-1 to TRBJ2-7; the match to TRBD2 covers 14 bases. The source material was blood. The CDR3 DNA follows: TGCAGTGCCGGGACTAGCGGGAGCTTGAACGAGCAGTACTTC. Its protein product is CSAGTSGSLNEQYF.